The TCR beta chain under discussion was sequenced for a study of identical twins. V gave up 1 base and J gave up 4 bases, with 9 bases separating them. Germline-derived CDR1 and CDR2 are ENHRY and SYGVKD. The CDR3 is made up of 14 amino acids. TCRdb reanalysed the 5' RACE reads using MiXCR and keeps one entry per CDR3 protein. Found here are about 340,000 distinct CDR3 sequences, approximately 13% of them singletons; the top ten hold 6% to 9%. The same sample was also studied in work on yellow fever vaccine responses in identical twins.

The clonotype was recovered from a woman aged 18-30 years in good health. Sequenced sample: CD8+ T cells sorted from blood. This chain connects TRBV10-3 to TRBJ2-3; D gene ambiguous. The CDR3 loop is CAISEFGIADTQYF. CDR3 nucleotides: TGTGCCATCAGTGAGTTTGGGATTGCAGATACGCAGTATTTT.